The 6 T cell receptor beta chains below were found in one sample sequenced in a study of blood T cell repertoires in COVID-19. The repertoire was sequenced with immunoSEQ multiplex PCR; TCRdb's copy has only in-frame clones and lacks some. Of roughly 40,000 clones listed, roughly 88% were seen once; the top ten hold 12%. Material for sequencing was peripheral blood. The receptors come from a man between 65 and 85 years old with acute or convalescent COVID-19.

This clone was counted a single time. The chain employs TRBV18 and TRBJ1-4, with D tentatively TRBD1 (5 bases). The CDR3 totals 14 residues. The V end lost 1 base, the J end lost 3 bases, and 6 bases lay between the germline ends. Looked up from germline, CDR1 is KGHSH and CDR2 is LQKENI. The CDR3 nucleotides are TGTGCCAGCTCACCACAGGGGCCTAATGAAAAACTGTTTTTT. Its protein is CASSPQGPNEKLFF.

The J gene is TRBJ1-1, the V gene TRBV3-1 (or the pseudogene TRBV3-2); no definite D call. The CDR3 runs to 14 residues. Germline V gene lookup returns CDR1 LGHDT and CDR2 YNNKEL (reference sequence). V lost 0 bases and J 7 bases, leaving 12 bases between the germline ends. DNA for the CDR3: TGTGCCAGCAGCCAAGATTGGCAACACAATGAAGCTTTCTTT. Residues: CASSQDWQHNEAFF.

The V call is TRBV29-1, the J call TRBJ2-5, with D hard to call. From germline, CDR1 is SQVTM and CDR2 ANQGSEA. CDR3 size: 11 residues. V lost 7 bases and J 2 bases, leaving 8 bases between the germline ends. CDR3 nucleotide sequence: TGCAGCGCGTCCGGGCAAGAGACCCAGTACTTC. It specifies CSASGQETQYF.

V usage is TRBV6-2 or TRBV6-3 and J usage is TRBJ2-7; D is perhaps TRBD2 (6 bases). Trimming took off 6 bases at V and 10 bases at J, with 19 bases between the two ends. The germline V gene encodes CDR1 MNHEY and CDR2 SVGEGT. The CDR3 has 13 residues. The CDR3 is CASSLTRGKHQYF. The CDR3 DNA reads as TGTGCCAGCAGCCTCACGCGGGGAAAGCATCAGTACTTC.

The chain couples TRBV18 to TRBJ2-1, with a tentative D call TRBD2 (7 bases). Between the trimmed V and J ends, which lost 6 bases and 4 bases, there was a span of 16 bases. The CDR3 is 15 amino acids. CDR1 KGHSH and CDR2 LQKENI come from the germline V gene. The CDR3 DNA follows: TGTGCCAGCTCGTCACAGGGACTACGATACAATGAGCAGTTCTTC. This encodes CASSSQGLRYNEQFF.

Only a few counts were recorded for this clone. This chain links TRBV19 with TRBJ2-2; 9 bases agree with TRBD2. The CDR3 has 16 residues. The germline gives CDR1 LNHDA, CDR2 SQIVND (reference sequence). V gave up 6 bases and J gave up 4 bases; unmatched junction bases: 9. The CDR3 is CASSPTGLAITGELFF. In DNA, the CDR3 is TGTGCCAGTAGCCCGACGGGACTAGCTATCACCGGGGAGCTGTTTTTT.